This TCR beta chain is from a study of T cells in Graves' hyperthyroidism and ophthalmopathy. Amplified regions were TCR beta CDR3 sequences from RNA transcripts. HTBI primers were the set used in a first-round RT-PCR of the TCR CDR3. TCRdb reprocessed the multiplex PCR reads with MiXCR, giving one entry per CDR3 protein. The sample lists roughly 520,000 distinct CDR3 sequences, 24% seen once, with about 10% in the top ten. This clonotype was observed many times. The sample was blood. This clonotype originated in a woman in her thirties with Graves' ophthalmopathy.

The CDR3 DNA reads as TGTGCCAGCAGCTCAATGAGGACAGGCTCTGGAAACACCATATATTTT. Its translation: CASSSMRTGSGNTIYF. The chain employs TRBV7-6 and TRBJ1-3, with 7 bases fitting TRBD1. The CDR3 loop spans 16 amino acids. The germline V gene encodes CDR1 SGHVS and CDR2 FNYEAQ. Germline trimming cut 4 bases from V and 0 bases from J; bases unmatched to any gene: 6.